These T cell receptor beta chains were read from a single sample in a study of metastatic and nonmetastatic thyroid tumors. MiXCR was used by TCRdb to re-call the PCR reads. There are tens of thousands of clones in the sample; roughly 24% occur only once, and around 15% lies in the top ten. The sequenced sample consisted of tumor tissue. The receptor source for this set is a female donor with papillary thyroid cancer or a benign thyroid nodule (not recorded which). Some clones in this sample may be carry-over from other donors' samples. Each CDR3 is given with its conserved first and last residue. The D gene is left open where the match is weak. Clone size appears in some rows only: once, few, many, or a class for an expanded clone.

j_call	clone_size	v_call	d_call	cdr3_nt	cdr3_aa
TRBJ2-1	many	TRBV6-1	-	TGTGCCAGCAGTGACTATACAGGGCACGGCAATGAGCAGTTCTTC	CASSDYTGHGNEQFF
TRBJ2-7	medium-sized	TRBV6-5	TRBD1	TGTGCCAGCAGTTACGAGACAGGGGGCTACGAGCAGTACTTC	CASSYETGGYEQYF
TRBJ2-7	-	TRBV6-1	TRBD2	TGTGCCAGCAGTAACCGGGACTACCCCTACGAGCAGTACTTC	CASSNRDYPYEQYF
TRBJ1-2	many	TRBV5-1	TRBD1	TGCGCCAGCAGCTTGTCTCCAGGGGGCTTGGGGGGCTACACCTTC	CASSLSPGGLGGYTF
TRBJ2-7	-	TRBV6-6	TRBD2	TGTGCCAGCAGTTACTCGGGACTAGCGGGAGGGCCTTTTTACTTC	CASSYSGLAGGPFYF
TRBJ2-2	-	TRBV5-1	-	TGCGCCAGCAGCTTGGATGGGTCGGCGAACACCGGGGAGCTGTTTTTT	CASSLDGSANTGELFF
TRBJ1-2	-	TRBV5-1	-	TGCGCCAGCAGCTTGGATCAAGGAGGCTCGGTCGGTGGCTACACCTTC	CASSLDQGGSVGGYTF
TRBJ1-5	many	TRBV19	-	TGTGCCAGTAGTATAGATTGGGAGTTCTATAGCAATCAGCCCCAGCATTTT	CASSIDWEFYSNQPQHF
TRBJ2-4	-	TRBV5-6	-	TGTGCCAGCAGCCCGTCCGGGACTCAAAACATTCAGTACTTC	CASSPSGTQNIQYF
TRBJ2-7	-	TRBV7-2	-	TGTGCCAGCATCCAGGTGGGTTATTACGAGCAGTACTTC	CASIQVGYYEQYF
TRBJ2-5	many	TRBV2	TRBD2	TGTGCCAGCGGGGGTGGGACTAGCTATCGATTGGGCAAAGAGACCCAGTACTTT	CASGGGTSYRLGKETQYF
TRBJ1-1	many	TRBV20-1	-	TGCAGTGCTAGTGCTGGATTGAACACTGAAGCTTTCTTT	CSASAGLNTEAFF
TRBJ2-3	-	TRBV5-1	-	TGCGCCAGCAGCTTGGAGTGGGGGTGGCGAGATACGCATTATTTT	CASSLEWGWRDTHYF
TRBJ2-2	-	TRBV6-4	TRBD1	TGTGCCAGCAGTGACGGGACAGGGGGCACCGGGGAGCTGTTTTTT	CASSDGTGGTGELFF
TRBJ2-7	many	TRBV19	TRBD1	TGTGCCAGTAGTCCGACAGGGGGAAGCTACGAGCAGTACTTC	CASSPTGGSYEQYF
TRBJ2-7	-	TRBV6-2/TRBV6-3	TRBD2	TGTGCCAGCAGGGAGACTAGCACGACCTACGAGCAGTACTTC	CASRETSTTYEQYF
TRBJ2-3	many	TRBV7-3	TRBD2	TGTACCAGCAGCTCCTGGGGGGGGGAGACAGATACGCAGTATTTT	CTSSSWGGETDTQYF
TRBJ2-5	many	TRBV18	TRBD1	TGTGCCAGCTCCCGGGACAGGGGAGGACAAGAGACCCAGTACTTC	CASSRDRGGQETQYF
TRBJ2-2	many	TRBV11-3	-	TGTGCCAGCAGTGTAAATATGGCCACCGGGGAGCTGTTTTTT	CASSVNMATGELFF
TRBJ2-7	many	TRBV20-1	TRBD2	TGCAGTGCTAGAGAGGGAGGGTTCCTCCTCGAGCAGTACTTC	CSAREGGFLLEQYF
TRBJ1-1	few	TRBV5-5	-	TGTGCCAGCAGCTTAATTTCCTGGGGCTGGGAGACTGAAGCTTTCTTT	CASSLISWGWETEAFF
TRBJ1-1	-	TRBV5-1	TRBD1	TGCGCCAGCAGCACGGGACAGGGATGGTTCACTGAAGCTTTCTTT	CASSTGQGWFTEAFF
TRBJ2-7	-	TRBV20-1	-	TGCAGTGCGTGGGACGTCTACTCCTACGAGCAGTACTTC	CSAWDVYSYEQYF
TRBJ1-2	-	TRBV5-1	-	TGCGCCAGCAGCCTGGAGGAGGGCAGTGGCTACACCTTC	CASSLEEGSGYTF
TRBJ2-1	-	TRBV5-1	-	TGCGCCAGCCTCCCAGAACCACGGAACTCCTACAATGAGCAGTTCTTC	CASLPEPRNSYNEQFF
TRBJ1-5	-	TRBV20-1	-	TGCAGTGCTAGTATGGAGGCAAATCAGCCCCAGCATTTT	CSASMEANQPQHF
TRBJ2-1	-	TRBV6-1	TRBD2	TGTGCCAGCTTGGCCCTCGGGCGGGAGGCCCCTGAGCAGTTCTTC	CASLALGREAPEQFF
TRBJ2-3	few	TRBV27	TRBD1	TGTGCCAGCAGTTTATCTGGGACAGGGCTCTCTGTTGCAGATACGCAGTATTTT	CASSLSGTGLSVADTQYF
TRBJ2-5	-	TRBV19	-	TGTGCCAGTAGTACCGCCGGGACTTCCTCCGAGACCCAGTACTTC	CASSTAGTSSETQYF
TRBJ2-5	-	TRBV20-1	TRBD2	TGCAGTGCTAGGGCTAGCGGGAGGGCCCGTGGGGAGACCCAGTACTTC	CSARASGRARGETQYF
TRBJ1-6	medium-sized	TRBV28	TRBD1	TGTGCCAGCAGACCATGGACAGGGGACTCACCCCTCCACTTT	CASRPWTGDSPLHF
TRBJ2-7	few	TRBV2	TRBD2	TGTGCCAGCAGTTTTAGCGGGAGGAGCTCCTACGAGCAGTACTTC	CASSFSGRSSYEQYF
TRBJ1-5	-	TRBV24-1	-	TGTGCCACCAGTGCCCTGGACAGTAATCAGCCCCAGCATTTT	CATSALDSNQPQHF
TRBJ2-6	few	TRBV6-1	TRBD1	TGTGCCATTTCCGGGACAGGGGGCAGTCGGGCCAACGTCCTGACTTTC	CAISGTGGSRANVLTF
TRBJ1-3	many	TRBV5-1	-	TGCGCCAGCAGCATCGGGTCCTCTGGAAACACCATATATTTT	CASSIGSSGNTIYF
TRBJ1-2	-	TRBV12-3/TRBV12-4	TRBD1	TGTGCCAGCAGTGCGACAGGGGTCGGCTACACCTTC	CASSATGVGYTF
TRBJ2-3	few	TRBV6-1	-	TGTGCCAGCAGTGTCCGGGCCCCTCTCACAGATACGCAGTATTTT	CASSVRAPLTDTQYF
TRBJ1-5	many	TRBV10-3	-	TGTGCCATCAGTGCTAGAGACCGGGCAAGCAATCAGCCCCAGCATTTT	CAISARDRASNQPQHF
TRBJ2-5	medium-sized	TRBV19	-	TGTGCCAGTAGTATCGGGGGTAAGGGAGAGACCCAGTACTTC	CASSIGGKGETQYF
TRBJ2-7	few	TRBV27	-	TGTGCCAGCAGTTTATCGAGAGCGACAGTTTCCTACGAGCAGTACTTC	CASSLSRATVSYEQYF
TRBJ1-1	many	TRBV29-1	-	TGCAGCGTTGACGGGAGGGTATCGGGGACTGAAGCTTTCTTT	CSVDGRVSGTEAFF
TRBJ1-1	few	TRBV10-3	-	TGTGCCATCAGTGATGAAACAGGAGAAGCTCTCTTT	CAISDETGEALF
TRBJ2-7	few	TRBV2	TRBD2	TGTGCCAGCACGGGGGGAATGGCCTACGAGCAGTACTTC	CASTGGMAYEQYF
TRBJ1-2	-	TRBV27	TRBD1	TGTGCCAGCAATCCCATGGGAGGGGGCGGTGGCTACACCTTT	CASNPMGGGGGYTF
TRBJ1-5	many	TRBV30	-	TGTGCCTGGTCCGTAGGAGGGGGCAATCAGCCCCAGCATTTT	CAWSVGGGNQPQHF
TRBJ2-1	-	TRBV6-1	TRBD2	TGTGCCAGCAGTGAAGTCCTTCTGACTAGCGCGCAGTACAATGAGCAGTTCTTC	CASSEVLLTSAQYNEQFF
TRBJ2-2	-	TRBV3-1	TRBD2	TGTGCCAGCGGATCCGGGACTAGCGGGAGAGGCACCGGGGAGCTGTTTTTT	CASGSGTSGRGTGELFF
TRBJ1-5	medium-sized	TRBV15	TRBD1	TGTGCCACCAGCAGTTACCGGGACAGGGGAATGAATCAGCCCCAGCATTTT	CATSSYRDRGMNQPQHF
TRBJ2-2	-	TRBV2	TRBD2	TGTGCCAGCAGGGAGAGACTAGCCGACACCGGGGAGCTGTTTTTT	CASRERLADTGELFF
TRBJ2-7	-	TRBV20-1	TRBD2	TGCAGTGCTAGTGGTGGGACTAGCTGGTCTTCCTACGAGCAGTACTTC	CSASGGTSWSSYEQYF
TRBJ2-5	many	TRBV11-2	-	TGTGCCAGCAGCTCAGGACCCGGGGCATTTCAAGAGACCCAGTACTTC	CASSSGPGAFQETQYF
TRBJ2-5	few	TRBV6-1	-	TGTGCCAGAAGAAAACCAGGGGACCCCTTACAAGAGACCCAGTACTTC	CARRKPGDPLQETQYF
TRBJ2-7	once	TRBV5-6	TRBD1	TGTGCCAGCAGAAATGTGGACAGGGCATCCTACGAGCAGTACTTC	CASRNVDRASYEQYF
TRBJ1-6	few	TRBV10-3	-	TGTGCCATCACCGGATATCAGGGAGATTCACCCCTCCACTTT	CAITGYQGDSPLHF
TRBJ1-1	few	TRBV27	TRBD1	TGTGCCAGCAGTTCAGGACAGGGGGTTCAGAACACTGAAGCTTTCTTT	CASSSGQGVQNTEAFF
TRBJ1-5	-	TRBV6-1	TRBD1	TGTGCCAGCAGTCACAACAGGGGTCAGCCCCAGCATTTT	CASSHNRGQPQHF
TRBJ1-2	few	TRBV24-1	-	TGTGCCACCAGTGACCGAGGTGGCCAGGAAGCCTATGGCTACACCTTC	CATSDRGGQEAYGYTF
TRBJ2-2	-	TRBV14	-	TGTGCCAGCAGCCAAGTTAGAGTTACCGGGGAGCTGTTTTTT	CASSQVRVTGELFF